This is a list of T cell receptor beta chains from one sample in a study of cytomegalovirus exposure and HLA in healthy donors. The table came from immunoSEQ multiplex PCR; TCRdb's copy has only in-frame clones and leaves some out. The table has roughly 120,000 clones, roughly 66% seen once. The specimen sequenced was PBMCs. Source of these receptors: a man aged 60 to 75 in good health and CMV-seropositive. The conserved cysteine and the conserved F or W are not part of the CDR3 here.

len	v_gene	CDR3aa
12	TRBV18	ASSAAGSPQPQH
12	TRBV5-1	ASSLEGGYTEAF
10	TRBV28	ASKEDPYEQY
10	TRBV19	ASSIPGNEQY
15	TRBV7-9	ASSPKGRTSGAYEQY
12	TRBV7-8	ASSLGTGPDTQY
11	TRBV19	ASYSLTTDTQY
13	TRBV15	ATSRPQTDQETQY
12	TRBV5-1	ASSANSGQETQY
13	TRBV4-1	ASSRGQGASGELF
13	TRBV2	ASSEARDISYGYT
13	TRBV6-1	ASSELDRDRYEQY
12	TRBV10-1	ASSRDRRDTEAF
12	TRBV2	ASRSGPYTDTQY
13	TRBV30	AWSAGGRGYYGYT
14	TRBV7-9	ASSFEGTRSSGELF
13	TRBV28	ASSNDRGANYGYT
11	TRBV9	ASSGSTKETQY
13	TRBV5-1	ASSTDGGALREQF
12	TRBV5-6	ASSLGQGAYGYT
11	TRBV10-3	AISGDSFYGYT
12	TRBV5-1	ASSPGQSADTQY
11	TRBV6-5	ASKTGGSYEQY
14	TRBV5-6	ASSLTGDYAKNIQY
13	TRBV6-5	ASRTYRGGTGELF
12	TRBV30	AWRLAGGLFGYT
12	TRBV5-4	ASSAGRTGEKLF
14	TRBV5-6	ASSEFRGLGANVLT
10	TRBV10-3	AIMGGSYGYT
9	TRBV28	ASSLRRQQY
13	TRBV6-4	ASMVAGGGTDTQY
12	TRBV6-1	ASVQGGDTGELF
12	TRBV25-1	ASSRGALGETQY
13	TRBV25-1	ASSEYDGGEETQY
13	TRBV19	ASSIGQYSNQPQH
17	TRBV5-4	ASTPRETRASWTGRGYT
12	TRBV6-5	ASTETSERETQY
15	TRBV5-6	ASTFQPSPRSGETQY
11	TRBV30	AWSESGLYEQY
15	TRBV19	ASKDRGRSSTNEKLF
12	TRBV11-2	ASSHLRRDREQY
10	TRBV29-1	SVDRLAAEAF
14	TRBV18	ASSPEKPGQGLSLF
8	TRBV7-2	ASGGEAQH
10	TRBV19	ASTTGNYGYT
10	TRBV7-9	ASSLTGYEQY
14	TRBV7-9	ASSYAGLAAGETQY
11	TRBV5-1	ASCPSGGETQY
13	TRBV5-1	ASSLTGQSTDTQY
13	TRBV7-8	ASSLQAGFTDTQY
11	TRBV2	ASSVPFGDTQY
11	TRBV15	ATAPGGGQPQH
13	TRBV15	ATSRVGGGNSPLH
9	TRBV18	ASSQGNEQF
12	TRBV18	ASSPGQGAGEQF
13	TRBV30	AWSSGQGRKHTQY
12	TRBV5-1	ASSLDDGTPSKY
12	TRBV9	ASSVVEGVGEQY
12	TRBV6-6	ASGELGMDEKLF
14	TRBV27	ASSFNSYSGANVLT